This T cell receptor (beta chain) is from a study of blood T cell repertoires in COVID-19 (dated by TCRdb to 2020 to 2022). Looking at the study overall: ImmuneRACE Cohort 3 recovered participants were defined by two consecutive negative NP/OP PCR tests, healthcare professional clearance, or symptom resolution. Collaborator samples came from the United States, Italy and Spain and covered acute and convalescent phases of COVID-19. The material from the prospective study consisted of cDNA or gDNA derived from T cells, B-cell-depleted T cells, or PBMCs. The dataset comprised deeply sampled blood TCRbeta repertoires from subjects exposed to, actively infected with, or recovered from COVID-19. Where available, HLA class I and class II types were taken from metadata supplied by the sample provider and were not determined by assay-based typing. The repertoires were made available in a free public database intended to serve as a resource for research on the immune response to SARS-CoV-2. The samples were drawn from the first 160 participants of the ongoing ImmuneRACE study and from over 950 subjects provided by 6 global collaborators. A de-identified subject ID, COVID-19 status, age in years and sex were almost always included in the sample metadata.

TCRbeta CDR3 regions were amplified from genomic DNA using the immunoSEQ Assay, a bias-controlled multiplex PCR. For the original study's pipeline: The number of nucleated cells in each sample was estimated by amplification of reference gene primers within the assay. To quantify the absolute abundance of each unique TCRbeta CDR3 rearrangement, sequence reads were collapsed and filtered. For each sample, productive Simpson clonality was calculated by taking the square root of Simpson's diversity index across productive rearrangements. What TCRdb holds here is the immuneACCESS table cut down to in-frame rearrangements. Part of the clones is not present; checked against another copy, under half of the missing clones reflect an unresolved V gene, and the others are unexplained. The DNA was the basis for D and trimming; V, J and clone size are from that table. Here the sample has a few hundred thousand clones; around 87% occur a single time. The leading ten clones occupy roughly 2% of the sample.

Comments on this clone: The clone's antigen remains unknown. Base qualities were left out, and no much larger clone turns up one base away.

What the research found in general, with its limitations: How much clinical and demographic metadata was included differed by source and by participant, and the metadata was provided uncurated.

The germline V gene (reference sequence) yields SEHNR for CDR1 and FQNEAQ for CDR2. V drops 6 bases and J drops 1 base, leaving 12 bases in between. The CDR3 sequence holds 14 residues, the cysteine and phenylalanine included. The only DNA kept is the CDR3, 42 bases in frame from the first base. Enrolling through a virtual design, the prospective study's participants ranged in age from about 18 to 100 years and lived across roughly 23 United States geographic areas. Cohort assignment in the prospective study relied on participant-reported clinical history from a screening survey and a study questionnaire. Each participant in the prospective study had whole blood, serum and a nasopharyngeal or oropharyngeal swab collected by mobile phlebotomists. Over a roughly two-month period, participants in the prospective study had the option of providing additional blood draws and questionnaires. Before DNA extraction, prospective study blood samples were shipped either frozen or at room temperature.

The TCR comes from a man aged 40-49 years in a cohort exposed to, infected with or recovered from COVID-19 (not recorded which). The rearranged chain carries TRBV7-9 and TRBJ1-1; perhaps TRBD1 is the D gene, with 6 bases matching. The sample comprised PBMCs or T cells enriched from blood (not recorded which). At the DNA level, the sequence is TGTGCCAGCAGTCTAGGGGGGGAGAACACTGAAGCTTTCTTT. Translated, this is CASSLGGENTEAFF.